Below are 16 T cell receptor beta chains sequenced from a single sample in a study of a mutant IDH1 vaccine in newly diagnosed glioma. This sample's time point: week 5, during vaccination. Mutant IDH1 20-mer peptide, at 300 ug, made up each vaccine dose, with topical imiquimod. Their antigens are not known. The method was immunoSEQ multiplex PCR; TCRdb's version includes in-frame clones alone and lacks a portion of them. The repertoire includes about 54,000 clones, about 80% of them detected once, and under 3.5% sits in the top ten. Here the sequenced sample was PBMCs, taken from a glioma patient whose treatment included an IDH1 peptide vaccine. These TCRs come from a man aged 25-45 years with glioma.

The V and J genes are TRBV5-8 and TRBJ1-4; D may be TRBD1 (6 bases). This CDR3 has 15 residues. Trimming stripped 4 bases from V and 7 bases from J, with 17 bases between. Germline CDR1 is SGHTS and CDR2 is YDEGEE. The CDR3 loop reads CASSLGQTGGEKLFF. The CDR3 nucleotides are TGTGCCAGCAGCCTAGGACAGACCGGGGGTGAAAAACTGTTTTTT.

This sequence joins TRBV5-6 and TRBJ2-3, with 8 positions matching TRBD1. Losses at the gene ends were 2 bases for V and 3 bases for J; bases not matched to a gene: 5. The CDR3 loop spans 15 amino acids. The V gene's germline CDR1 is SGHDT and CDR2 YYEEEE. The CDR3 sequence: CASSLRTGKTDTQYF. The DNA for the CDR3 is TGTGCCAGCAGCTTAAGGACAGGGAAGACAGATACGCAGTATTTT.

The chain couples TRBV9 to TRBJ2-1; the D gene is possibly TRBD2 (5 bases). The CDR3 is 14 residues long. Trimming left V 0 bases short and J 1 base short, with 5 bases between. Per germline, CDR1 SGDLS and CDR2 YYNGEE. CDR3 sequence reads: CASSVGGSYNEQFF. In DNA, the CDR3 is TGTGCCAGCAGCGTAGGCGGGTCCTACAATGAGCAGTTCTTC.

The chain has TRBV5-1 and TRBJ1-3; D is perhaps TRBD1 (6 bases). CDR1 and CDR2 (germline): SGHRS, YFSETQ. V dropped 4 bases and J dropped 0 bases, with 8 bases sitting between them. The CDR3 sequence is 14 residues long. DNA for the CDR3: TGCGCCAGCAGCCCACAGGGCTCTGGAAACACCATATATTTT. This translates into CASSPQGSGNTIYF.

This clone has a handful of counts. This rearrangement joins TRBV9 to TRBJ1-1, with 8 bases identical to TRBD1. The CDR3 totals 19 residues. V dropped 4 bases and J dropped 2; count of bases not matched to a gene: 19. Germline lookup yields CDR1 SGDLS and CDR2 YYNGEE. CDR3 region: CASSLPDRQGPSRNTEAFF. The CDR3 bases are TGTGCCAGCAGCCTCCCTGACCGACAGGGGCCTAGCCGCAACACTGAAGCTTTCTTT.

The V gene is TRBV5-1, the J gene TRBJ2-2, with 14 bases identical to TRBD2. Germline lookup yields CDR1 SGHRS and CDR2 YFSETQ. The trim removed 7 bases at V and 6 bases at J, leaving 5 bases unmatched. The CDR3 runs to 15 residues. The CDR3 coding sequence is TGCGCCAGCGCAAGGACTAGCGGGGGGTCCGGGGAGCTGTTTTTT. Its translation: CASARTSGGSGELFF.

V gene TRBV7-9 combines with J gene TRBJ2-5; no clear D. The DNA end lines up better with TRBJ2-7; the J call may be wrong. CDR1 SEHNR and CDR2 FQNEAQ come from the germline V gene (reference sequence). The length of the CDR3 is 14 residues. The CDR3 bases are TGTGCCAGCAGCTTAGGAGGAGCCTCATACGAGCAGTACTTC. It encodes CASSLGGASYEQYF.

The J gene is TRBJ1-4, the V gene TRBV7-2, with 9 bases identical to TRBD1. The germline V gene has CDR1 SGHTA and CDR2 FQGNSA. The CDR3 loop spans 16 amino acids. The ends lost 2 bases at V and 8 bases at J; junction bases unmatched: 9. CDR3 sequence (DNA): TGTGCCAGCAGCTTAACTGTGGGGACAGGGCCAGAAAAACTGTTTTTT. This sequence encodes CASSLTVGTGPEKLFF.

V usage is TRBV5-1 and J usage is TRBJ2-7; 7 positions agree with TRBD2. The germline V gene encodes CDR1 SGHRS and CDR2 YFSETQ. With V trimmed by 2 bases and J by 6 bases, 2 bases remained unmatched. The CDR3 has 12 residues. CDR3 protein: CASSLAGREQYF. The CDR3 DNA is TGCGCCAGCAGCTTAGCGGGGCGCGAGCAGTACTTC.

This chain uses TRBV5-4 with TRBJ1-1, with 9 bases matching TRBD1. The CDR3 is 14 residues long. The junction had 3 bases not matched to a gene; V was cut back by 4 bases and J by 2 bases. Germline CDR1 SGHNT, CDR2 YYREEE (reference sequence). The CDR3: CASSRDRANTEAFF. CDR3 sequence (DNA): TGTGCCAGCAGCCGGGACAGGGCTAACACTGAAGCTTTCTTT.

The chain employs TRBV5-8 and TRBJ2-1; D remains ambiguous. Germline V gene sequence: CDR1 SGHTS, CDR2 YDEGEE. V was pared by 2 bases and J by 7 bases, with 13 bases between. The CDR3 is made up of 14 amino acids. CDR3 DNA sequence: TGTGCCAGCAGCTTCGTACCGATCGGGAATGAGCAGTTCTTC. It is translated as CASSFVPIGNEQFF.

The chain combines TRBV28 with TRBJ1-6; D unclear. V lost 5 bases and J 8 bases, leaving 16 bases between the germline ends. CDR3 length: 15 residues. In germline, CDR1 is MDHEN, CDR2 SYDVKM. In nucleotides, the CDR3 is TGTGCCAGCAGTCTGACATGGGGAGAGTATTCACCCCTCCACTTT. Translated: CASSLTWGEYSPLHF. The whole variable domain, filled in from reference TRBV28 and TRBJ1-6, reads DVKVTQSSRYLVKRTGEKVFLECVQDMDHENMFWYRQDPGLGLRLIYFSYDVKMKEKGDIPEGYSVSREKKERFSLILESASTNQTSMYLCASSLTWGEYSPLHFGNGTRLTVT.

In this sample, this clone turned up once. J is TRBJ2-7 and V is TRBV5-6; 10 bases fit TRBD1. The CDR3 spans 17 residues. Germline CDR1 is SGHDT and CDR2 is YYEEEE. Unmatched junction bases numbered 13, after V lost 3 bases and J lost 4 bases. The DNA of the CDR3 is TGTGCCAGCAGCTGGCTCCCTGGACAGGGGGGAAAATACGAGCAGTACTTC. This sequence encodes CASSWLPGQGGKYEQYF.

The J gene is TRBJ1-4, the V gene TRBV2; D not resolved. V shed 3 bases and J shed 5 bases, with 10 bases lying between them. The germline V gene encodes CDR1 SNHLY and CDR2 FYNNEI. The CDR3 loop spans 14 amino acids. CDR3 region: CASSDPDGNEKLFF. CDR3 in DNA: TGTGCCAGCAGTGACCCCGACGGGAATGAAAAACTGTTTTTT.

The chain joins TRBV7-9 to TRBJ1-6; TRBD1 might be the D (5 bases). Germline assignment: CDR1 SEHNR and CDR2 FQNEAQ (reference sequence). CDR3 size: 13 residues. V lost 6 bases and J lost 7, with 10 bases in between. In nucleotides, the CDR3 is TGTGCCAGCAGGAGGGACCAGAATTCACCCCTCCACTTT. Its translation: CASRRDQNSPLHF.

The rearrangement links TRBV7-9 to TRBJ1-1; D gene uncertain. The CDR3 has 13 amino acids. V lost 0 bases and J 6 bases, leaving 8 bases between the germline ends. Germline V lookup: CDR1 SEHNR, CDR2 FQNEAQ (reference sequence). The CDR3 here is CASSLARLAEAFF. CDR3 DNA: TGTGCCAGCAGCTTAGCTCGACTCGCTGAAGCTTTCTTT.